Each of the 9 T cell receptor beta chains below was sequenced from the same sample in a study of monozygotic twins with inflammatory bowel disease. Each CDR3 protein gets one entry in TCRdb, which reprocessed the 5' RACE reads and gives no DNA. The specimen's table records about 350,000 distinct CDR3 sequences. Sequenced: blood. The origin of the receptors is a human donor with ulcerative colitis or Crohn's disease, or a healthy co-twin of an affected twin (not recorded which).

CDR3 loop: CSARVGTSSSDEQFF. The V and J genes are TRBV20-1 and TRBJ2-1; TCRdb's D gene call, TRBD2, goes unchecked for lack of DNA. The CDR3 is made up of 15 amino acids. CDR1 and CDR2 (germline): DFQATT, SNEGSKA (reference sequence).

The rearrangement joins TRBV5-1 to TRBJ2-1. The germline CDR1 and CDR2 sequences are SGHRS and YFSETQ. The CDR3 runs 14 residues. The CDR3: CASSLEGNYNEQFF.

The rearrangement joins TRBV30 to TRBJ1-6; checking the TCRdb D call of TRBD1 is not possible without DNA. Germline lookup yields CDR1 GTSNPN and CDR2 SVGIG (reference sequence). The CDR3 covers 12 residues. The chain's CDR3 is CAYRDGNSPLHF.

The J gene is TRBJ2-5, the V gene TRBV7-2. CDR1 and CDR2 (germline): SGHTA, FQGNSA. CDR3 length equals 12 residues. The CDR3 loop reads CASSSASGTQYF.

The chain uses TRBV3-1 and TRBJ1-2; TCRdb indicates TRBD1, and absent DNA this call remains unverified. The CDR3 runs 18 residues. In germline, CDR1 is LGHDT, CDR2 YNNKEL (reference sequence). This chain's CDR3 is CASSPTPPYRVANYGYTF.

The chain employs TRBV15 and TRBJ1-2. CDR1 LNHNV and CDR2 YYDKDF come from the germline V gene (reference sequence). CDR3 length: 14 amino acids. CDR3 in amino acids: CATSGDRFNYGYTF.

This CDR3 is CASSLAAMGTEAFF. The chain joins TRBV7-2 to TRBJ1-1. Germline V gene lookup returns CDR1 SGHTA and CDR2 FQGNSA. This CDR3 comprises 14 residues.

This chain uses TRBV10-3 with TRBJ2-1. The CDR3 has 14 amino acids. Germline V gene lookup returns CDR1 ENHRY and CDR2 SYGVKD. The CDR3 sequence is CAISESPMDKEQFF.

The chain joins TRBV10-3 to TRBJ1-6; lacking DNA, the TRBD1 call made by TCRdb goes unchecked. This CDR3 spans 16 amino acids. Looked up from germline, CDR1 is ENHRY and CDR2 is SYGVKD. CDR3 sequence: CAISERGGQDKTPLHF.